Each of the 5 T cell receptor beta chains below was sequenced from the same sample in a study of blood T cell repertoires in COVID-19. Profiled with immunoSEQ multiplex PCR; TCRdb holds only in-frame clones, not every one. The sample contains a few hundred thousand clones, more than 85% of which appear only once. The sequenced sample consisted of peripheral blood. The source is a man aged 18 to 29 with active or convalescent COVID-19.

The rearrangement links TRBV9 to TRBJ2-7; no reliable D call. The V end was cut by 0 bases, the J end by 4 bases, with 11 bases between. This CDR3 has 14 amino acids. Germline values: CDR1 SGDLS, CDR2 YYNGEE. For the CDR3, the DNA is TGTGCCAGCAGCGTAGGAGGAATCGAATACGAGCAGTACTTC. Protein product: CASSVGGIEYEQYF.

The V and J genes are TRBV6-5 and TRBJ2-7; no clear D. The V gene's germline CDR1 is MNHEY and CDR2 SVGAGI. The CDR3 has 14 amino acids. With 4 bases removed from V and 6 bases from J, the gap between germline ends came to 16 bases. Written as DNA, the CDR3 is TGTGCCAGCAGTTCTCACAGTCTCCTGGGCGAGCAGTACTTC. Protein: CASSSHSLLGEQYF.

The chain recombines TRBV27 with TRBJ1-1; 9 bases match TRBD1. The CDR3 extends over 14 amino acids. Trimming removed 3 bases from V and 5 bases from J; junction bases left unmatched: 4. Germline-derived CDR1 and CDR2 are MNHEY and SMNVEV (reference sequence). CDR3 DNA: TGTGCCAGCAGTTTTGGGACAGGGACGACTGAAGCTTTCTTT. This translates into CASSFGTGTTEAFF.

J is TRBJ2-1 and V is TRBV7-3; 7 bases line up with TRBD1. From germline, CDR1 is SGHTA and CDR2 FQGTGA. After removal of 4 bases from V and 2 bases from J, the junction contained 8 bases not matched to a gene. The CDR3 spans 16 residues. The CDR3 nucleotides are TGTGCCAGCAGCTCCTCAGGGGGTAGCCCCTACAATGAGCAGTTCTTC. Amino acids: CASSSSGGSPYNEQFF.

CDR3: CSATVMNTEAFF. CDR3 in DNA: TGCAGCGCTACAGTCATGAACACTGAAGCTTTCTTT. The chain links TRBV29-1 to TRBJ1-1; no clear D gene. The CDR3 sequence is 12 residues long. Between the trimmed V and J ends, which lost 7 bases and 0 bases, there was a span of 9 bases. Germline V gives CDR1 SQVTM, CDR2 ANQGSEA. The variable domain in full, completed from reference TRBV29-1 and TRBJ1-1, reads SAVISQKPSRDICQRGTSLTIQCQVDSQVTMMFWYRQQPGQSLTLIATANQGSEATYESGFVIDKFPISRPNLTFSTLTVSNMSPEDSSIYLCSATVMNTEAFFGQGTRLTVV.